The 5 T cell receptor beta chains below come from one sample, sequenced in a study of response to subunit inactivated influenza vaccine. TCRdb independently ran MiXCR on the RT-PCR reads; one entry per CDR3 protein. The profile shows about 620,000 distinct CDR3 sequences, roughly 10% of them singletons. These same data were also listed under a study on T cells expressing NK-cell markers. As that report states: Scientists made TCR beta cDNA using 5'RACE template switching with UMIs.

The specimen comprised PBMCs from blood, sampled on the day of vaccination. These receptors were taken from a middle-aged man who received an inactivated influenza vaccine.

This clonotype has a handful of counts. J is TRBJ1-1 and V is TRBV20-1; D is possibly TRBD1 (5 bases). The CDR3 spans 12 residues. Germline V lookup: CDR1 DFQATT, CDR2 SNEGSKA (reference sequence). Trimming shortened V by 0 bases and J by 6 bases, and 8 bases separated the two germline ends. The CDR3 spells CSAREGVSEAFF. For the CDR3, the DNA is TGCAGTGCTAGAGAAGGGGTGTCTGAAGCTTTCTTT.

This clonotype came up many times. The V and J genes are TRBV12-3 or TRBV12-4 and TRBJ1-1; 9 bases agree with TRBD1. The V gene end was trimmed by 2 bases and the J gene end by 7 bases; junction bases not matched to a gene: 2. The CDR3 has 13 residues. The CDR3 region is CASSLRGQGEAFF. The CDR3 nucleotides are TGTGCCAGCAGTTTACGGGGACAGGGTGAAGCTTTCTTT.

The J gene is TRBJ2-1, the V gene TRBV5-1, with D uncertain. The CDR3 is made up of 14 amino acids. V was shortened by 0 bases and J by 6 bases, with 10 bases between the two germline ends. Germline V gene lookup returns CDR1 SGHRS and CDR2 YFSETQ. CDR3 sequence (DNA): TGCGCCAGCAGCTTGGGTTCACGCTTCAATGAGCAGTTCTTC. Residues: CASSLGSRFNEQFF.

The V gene is TRBV24-1, the J gene TRBJ2-6; D possibly corresponds to TRBD2 (5 bases). Trimming removed 3 bases from V and 0 bases from J, with 5 bases in between. The CDR3 totals 15 residues. The germline V gene has CDR1 KGHDR and CDR2 SFDVKD. CDR3 in DNA: TGTGCCACCAGTGATCGGGGCTCTGGGGCCAACGTCCTGACTTTC. Translating gives CATSDRGSGANVLTF.

This chain joins TRBV6-1 and TRBJ2-4; no reliable D call. CDR1 is MNHNS, CDR2 SASEGT, per germline. V was cut by 2 bases and J by 4 bases, with 6 bases left in between. The CDR3 is 13 amino acids. In DNA, the CDR3 is TGTGCCAGCAGTGAATATCTTAAAAACATTCAGTACTTC. It codes for CASSEYLKNIQYF.